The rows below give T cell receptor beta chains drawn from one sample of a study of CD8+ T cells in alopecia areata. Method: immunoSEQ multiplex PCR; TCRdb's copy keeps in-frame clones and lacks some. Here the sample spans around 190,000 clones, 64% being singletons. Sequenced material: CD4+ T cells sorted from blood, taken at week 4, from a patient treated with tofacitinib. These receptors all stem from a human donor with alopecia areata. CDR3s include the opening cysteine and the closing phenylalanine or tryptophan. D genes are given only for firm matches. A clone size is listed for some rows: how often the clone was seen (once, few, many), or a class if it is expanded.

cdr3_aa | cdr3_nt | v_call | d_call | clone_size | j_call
CASRGPGLRSYEQYF | TGTGCCAGCAGGGGGCCGGGGTTGCGGTCCTACGAGCAGTACTTC | TRBV25-1 | . | . | TRBJ2-7
CASSQDPGGSSGTEAFF | TGCGCCAGCAGCCAAGATCCAGGGGGCAGCTCAGGCACTGAAGCTTTCTTT | TRBV4-1 | TRBD1 | . | TRBJ1-1
CASSLVGGSQNNSPLHF | TGTGCCAGCAGCTTAGTGGGGGGGAGTCAGAATAATTCACCCCTCCACTTT | TRBV7-2 | . | . | TRBJ1-6
CAWSVIHSYGYTF | TGTGCCTGGAGTGTAATACATTCCTATGGCTACACCTTC | TRBV30 | . | . | TRBJ1-2
CATSRLRGAGANVLTF | TGTGCCACCAGCCGGCTGAGGGGCGCTGGGGCCAACGTCCTGACTTTC | TRBV15 | . | . | TRBJ2-6
CAWSGGSSGEQFF | TGTGCCTGGTCTGGGGGTTCTAGCGGTGAGCAGTTCTTC | TRBV30 | TRBD2 | . | TRBJ2-1
CASSDPGQGYGYTF | TGTGCCAGCAGTGATCCGGGACAGGGGTATGGCTACACCTTC | TRBV25-1 | TRBD1 | once | TRBJ1-2
CASSEGQRMNTIYF | TGTGCCAGCAGTGAGGGGCAAAGGATGAACACCATATATTTT | TRBV2 | . | . | TRBJ1-3
CSGCRERTEAFF | TGCAGCGGTTGCAGGGAACGTACTGAAGCTTTCTTT | TRBV29-1 | . | . | TRBJ1-1
CASSEGPSGGYYEQYF | TGTGCCAGCAGCGAGGGCCCTAGCGGGGGCTACTACGAGCAGTACTTC | TRBV9 | TRBD2 | . | TRBJ2-7
CASSLVFTDTQYF | TGTGCCAGCAGTTTGGTATTCACAGATACGCAGTATTTT | TRBV27 | . | . | TRBJ2-3
CAANMQRRELFF | TGTGCTGCGAATATGCAGCGGAGGGAGCTGTTTTTT | TRBV7-7 | . | . | TRBJ2-2
CASRYPGGHNSPLHF | TGTGCCAGCAGATACCCAGGGGGGCATAATTCACCCCTCCACTTT | TRBV6-1 | TRBD1 | few | TRBJ1-6
CASSLTAGVATEAFF | TGTGCCAGCAGCTTAACTGCGGGGGTAGCCACTGAAGCTTTCTTT | TRBV7-3 | . | . | TRBJ1-1
CASSLYNEQFF | TGTGCCAGCAGCCTTTACAATGAGCAGTTCTTC | TRBV5-6 | . | . | TRBJ2-1
CACYRGRTEAFF | TGTGCCTGCTACAGGGGGCGGACTGAAGCTTTCTTT | TRBV30 | TRBD1 | . | TRBJ1-1
CASSYSGGLADTQYF | TGTGCCAGCAGTTATAGCGGGGGCCTTGCAGATACGCAGTATTTT | TRBV11-2 | TRBD2 | few | TRBJ2-3
CASSFYLQDTQYF | TGTGCCAGCAGTTTCTACTTACAAGATACGCAGTATTTT | TRBV27 | . | . | TRBJ2-3
CAISDYSDRGLSYEQYF | TGTGCCATCAGTGATTATTCCGACAGGGGCCTCTCCTACGAGCAGTACTTC | TRBV10-3 | TRBD1 | few | TRBJ2-7
CASSYLPGGGEAFF | TGTGCCAGCAGCTACCTTCCAGGGGGAGGCGAAGCTTTCTTT | TRBV7-9 | TRBD1 | . | TRBJ1-1
CSVERLDEQYF | TGCAGCGTTGAGCGCTTGGACGAGCAGTACTTC | TRBV29-1 | . | . | TRBJ2-7
CAWSLRRNYGYTF | TGTGCCTGGTCCCTCAGACGGAACTATGGCTACACCTTC | TRBV2 | . | . | TRBJ1-2
CASTLGDTEAFF | TGTGCCAGCACGTTAGGGGACACTGAAGCTTTCTTT | TRBV6-6 | . | . | TRBJ1-1
CASSPSLGAGTNTGELFF | TGCGCCAGCAGCCCCTCTCTTGGAGCGGGGACGAACACCGGGGAGCTGTTTTTT | TRBV5-1 | TRBD2 | . | TRBJ2-2
CASSGFSGNTIYF | TGTGCCAGTAGTGGTTTCTCTGGAAACACCATATATTTT | TRBV19 | . | few | TRBJ1-3
CASSHQPRTRPYEQYF | TGCGCCAGCAGCCATCAACCCAGGACCCGACCCTACGAGCAGTACTTC | TRBV4-1 | . | . | TRBJ2-7
CASSYSEVGRTEAFF | TGTGCCAGCAGTTACTCCGAGGTAGGCCGCACTGAAGCTTTCTTT | TRBV6-5 | . | few | TRBJ1-1
CASSDGYYGYTF | TGTGCCAGCAGCGACGGCTACTATGGCTACACCTTC | TRBV6-5 | . | . | TRBJ1-2